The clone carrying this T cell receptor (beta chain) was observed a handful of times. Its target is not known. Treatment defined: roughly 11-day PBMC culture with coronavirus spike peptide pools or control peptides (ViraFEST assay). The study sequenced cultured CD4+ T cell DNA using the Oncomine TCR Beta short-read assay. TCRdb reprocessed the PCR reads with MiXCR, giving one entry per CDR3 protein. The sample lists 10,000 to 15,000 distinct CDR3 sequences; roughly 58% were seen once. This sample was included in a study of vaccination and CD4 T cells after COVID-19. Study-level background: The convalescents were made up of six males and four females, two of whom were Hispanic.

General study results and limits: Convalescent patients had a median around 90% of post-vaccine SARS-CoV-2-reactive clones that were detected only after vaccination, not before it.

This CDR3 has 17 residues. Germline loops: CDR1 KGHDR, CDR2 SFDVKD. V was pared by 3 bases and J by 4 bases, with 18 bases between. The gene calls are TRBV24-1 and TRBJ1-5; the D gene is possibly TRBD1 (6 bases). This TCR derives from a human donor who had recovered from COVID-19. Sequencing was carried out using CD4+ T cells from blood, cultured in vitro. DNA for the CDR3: TGTGCCACCAGTGATGGAGGAGGTAAAGGACAGAATCAGCCCCAGCATTTT. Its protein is CATSDGGGKGQNQPQHF.